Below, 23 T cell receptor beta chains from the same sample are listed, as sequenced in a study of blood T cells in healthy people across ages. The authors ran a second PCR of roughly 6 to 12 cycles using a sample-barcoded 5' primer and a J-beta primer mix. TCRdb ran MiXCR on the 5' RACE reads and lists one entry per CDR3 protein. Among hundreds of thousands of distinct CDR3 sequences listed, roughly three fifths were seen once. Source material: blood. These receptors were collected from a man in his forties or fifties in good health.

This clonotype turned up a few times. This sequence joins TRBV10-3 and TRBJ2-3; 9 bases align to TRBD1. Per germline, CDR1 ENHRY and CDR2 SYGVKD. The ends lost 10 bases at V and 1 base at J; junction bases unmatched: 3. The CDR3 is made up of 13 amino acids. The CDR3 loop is CATRQGGTDTQYF. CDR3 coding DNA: TGTGCCACCAGACAGGGGGGCACAGATACGCAGTATTTT.

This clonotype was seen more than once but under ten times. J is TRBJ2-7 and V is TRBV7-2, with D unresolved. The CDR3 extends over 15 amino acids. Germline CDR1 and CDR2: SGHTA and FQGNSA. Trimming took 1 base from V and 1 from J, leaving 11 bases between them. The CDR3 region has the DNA TGTGCCAGCAGCTTAGTTAGGCAGCCGTCCTACGAGCAGTACTTC. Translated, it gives CASSLVRQPSYEQYF. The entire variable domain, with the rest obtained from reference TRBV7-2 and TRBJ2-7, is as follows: GAGVSQSPSNKVTEKGKDVELRCDPISGHTALYWYRQSLGQGLEFLIYFQGNSAPDKSGLPSDRFSAERTGGSVSTLTIQRTQQEDSAVYLCASSLVRQPSYEQYFGPGTRLTVT.

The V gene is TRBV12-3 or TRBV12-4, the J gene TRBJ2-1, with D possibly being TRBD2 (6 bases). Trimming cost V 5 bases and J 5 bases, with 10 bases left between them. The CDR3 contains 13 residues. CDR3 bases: TGTGCCAGCAGTAGGAGGGACCACAATGAGCAGTTCTTC. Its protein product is CASSRRDHNEQFF.

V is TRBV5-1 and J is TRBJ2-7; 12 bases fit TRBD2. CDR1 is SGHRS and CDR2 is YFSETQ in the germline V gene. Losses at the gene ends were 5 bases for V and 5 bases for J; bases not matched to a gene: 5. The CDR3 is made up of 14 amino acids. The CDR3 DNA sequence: TGCGCCAGCAGTCAGGGACTAGCGGGTGACGAGCAGTACTTC. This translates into CASSQGLAGDEQYF.

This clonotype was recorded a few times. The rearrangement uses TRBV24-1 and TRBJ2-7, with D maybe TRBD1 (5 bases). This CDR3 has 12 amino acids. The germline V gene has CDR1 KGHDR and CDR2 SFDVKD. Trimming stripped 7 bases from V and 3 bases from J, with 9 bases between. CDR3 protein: CATSSRDYEQYF. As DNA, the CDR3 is TGTGCCACCAGCAGCAGGGACTACGAGCAGTACTTC.

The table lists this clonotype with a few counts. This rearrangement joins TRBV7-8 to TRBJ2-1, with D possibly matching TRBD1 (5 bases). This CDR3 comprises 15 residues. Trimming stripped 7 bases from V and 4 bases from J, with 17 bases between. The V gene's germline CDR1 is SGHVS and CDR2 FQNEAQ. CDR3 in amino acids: CASTPSRDSYNEQFF. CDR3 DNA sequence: TGTGCCAGCACCCCATCTCGTGACAGTTACAATGAGCAGTTCTTC.

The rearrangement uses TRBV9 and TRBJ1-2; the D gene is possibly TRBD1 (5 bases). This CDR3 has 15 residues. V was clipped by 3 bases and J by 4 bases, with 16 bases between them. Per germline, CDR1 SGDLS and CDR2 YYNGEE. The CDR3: CASSAQTDMVYGYTF. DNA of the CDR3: TGTGCCAGCAGCGCGCAGACGGACATGGTCTATGGCTACACCTTC.

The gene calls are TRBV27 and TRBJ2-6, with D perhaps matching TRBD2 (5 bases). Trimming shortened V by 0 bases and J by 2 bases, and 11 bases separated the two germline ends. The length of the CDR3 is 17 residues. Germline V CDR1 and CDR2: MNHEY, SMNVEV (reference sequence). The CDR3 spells CASSLSRSGAGANVLTF. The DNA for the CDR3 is TGTGCCAGCAGTTTATCAAGGTCCGGGGCTGGGGCCAACGTCCTGACTTTC.

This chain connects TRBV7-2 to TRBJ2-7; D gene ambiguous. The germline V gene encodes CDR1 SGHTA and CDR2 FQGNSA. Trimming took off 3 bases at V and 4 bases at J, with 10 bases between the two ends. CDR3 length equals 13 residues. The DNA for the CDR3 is TGTGCCAGCAGCTTCCAACCTGGGTACGAGCAGTACTTC. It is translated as CASSFQPGYEQYF.

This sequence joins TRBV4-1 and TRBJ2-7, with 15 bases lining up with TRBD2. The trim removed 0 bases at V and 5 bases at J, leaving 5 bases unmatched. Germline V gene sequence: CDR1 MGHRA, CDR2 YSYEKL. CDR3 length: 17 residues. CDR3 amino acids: CASSQDGTSGRIHEQYF. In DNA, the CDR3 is TGCGCCAGCAGCCAAGATGGGACTAGCGGGAGGATCCACGAGCAGTACTTC.

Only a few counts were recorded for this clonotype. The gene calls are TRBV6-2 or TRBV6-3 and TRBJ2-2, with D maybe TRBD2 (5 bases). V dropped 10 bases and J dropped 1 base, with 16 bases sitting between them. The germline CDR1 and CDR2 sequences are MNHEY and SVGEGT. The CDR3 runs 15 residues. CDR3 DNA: TGTGCCACCCACGGGGTTGAGGGGAACACCGGGGAGCTGTTTTTT. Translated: CATHGVEGNTGELFF.

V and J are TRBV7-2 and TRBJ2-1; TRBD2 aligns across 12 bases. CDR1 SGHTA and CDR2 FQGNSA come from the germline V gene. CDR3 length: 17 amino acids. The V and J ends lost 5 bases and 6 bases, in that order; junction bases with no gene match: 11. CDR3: CASSLPPRTSGINEQFF. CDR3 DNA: TGTGCCAGCAGCCTTCCCCCCAGGACTAGCGGGATCAATGAGCAGTTCTTC.

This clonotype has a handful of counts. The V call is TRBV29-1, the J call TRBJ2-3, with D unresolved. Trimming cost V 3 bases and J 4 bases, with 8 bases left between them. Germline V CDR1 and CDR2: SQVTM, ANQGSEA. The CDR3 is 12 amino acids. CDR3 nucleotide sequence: TGCAGCGTTGACGGTTACCCAGATACGCAGTATTTT. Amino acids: CSVDGYPDTQYF.

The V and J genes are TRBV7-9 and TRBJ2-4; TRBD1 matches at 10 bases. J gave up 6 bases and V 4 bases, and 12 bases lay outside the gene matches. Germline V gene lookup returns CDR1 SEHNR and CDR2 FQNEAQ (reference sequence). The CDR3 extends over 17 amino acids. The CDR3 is CASSSSRGRQGANIQYF. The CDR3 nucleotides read TGTGCCAGCAGCTCTTCAAGGGGTCGACAGGGGGCAAACATTCAGTACTTC. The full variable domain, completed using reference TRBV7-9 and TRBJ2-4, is DTGVSQNPRHKITKRGQNVTFRCDPISEHNRLYWYRQTLGQGPEFLTYFQNEAQLEKSRLLSDRFSAERPKGSFSTLEIQRTEQGDSAMYLCASSSSRGRQGANIQYFGAGTRLSVL.

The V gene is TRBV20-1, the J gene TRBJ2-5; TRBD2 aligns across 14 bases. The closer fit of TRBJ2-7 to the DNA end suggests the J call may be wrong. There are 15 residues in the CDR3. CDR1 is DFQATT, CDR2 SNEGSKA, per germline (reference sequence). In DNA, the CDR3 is TGCAGTGCTGTAGGGACTAGCGGGAGTGCTTACGAGCAGTACTTC. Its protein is CSAVGTSGSAYEQYF.

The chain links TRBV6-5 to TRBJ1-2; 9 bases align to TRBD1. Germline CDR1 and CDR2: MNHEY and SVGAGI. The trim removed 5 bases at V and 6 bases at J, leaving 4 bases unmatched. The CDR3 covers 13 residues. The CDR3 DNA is TGTGCCAGCAGTGACGGACAGGGGAATGGCTACACCTTC. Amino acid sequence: CASSDGQGNGYTF.

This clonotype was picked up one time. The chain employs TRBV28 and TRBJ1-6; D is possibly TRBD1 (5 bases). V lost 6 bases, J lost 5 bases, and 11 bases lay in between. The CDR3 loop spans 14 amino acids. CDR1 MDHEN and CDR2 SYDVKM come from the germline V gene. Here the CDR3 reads CASSHKGDNSPLHF. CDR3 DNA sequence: TGTGCCAGCAGCCACAAAGGGGATAATTCACCCCTCCACTTT.

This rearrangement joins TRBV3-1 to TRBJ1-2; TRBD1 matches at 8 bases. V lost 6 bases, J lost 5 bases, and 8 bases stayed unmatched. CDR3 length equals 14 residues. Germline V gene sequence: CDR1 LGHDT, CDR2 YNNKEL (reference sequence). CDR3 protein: CASRRQGTGYGYTF. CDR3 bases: TGTGCCAGCAGGAGACAGGGGACGGGGTATGGCTACACCTTC.

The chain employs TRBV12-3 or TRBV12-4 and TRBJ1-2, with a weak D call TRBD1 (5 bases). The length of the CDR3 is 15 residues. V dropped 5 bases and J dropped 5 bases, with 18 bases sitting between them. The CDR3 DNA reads TGTGCCAGCAGTCTCCAGGGTTCCCGGGGGTATGGCTACACCTTC. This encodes CASSLQGSRGYGYTF.

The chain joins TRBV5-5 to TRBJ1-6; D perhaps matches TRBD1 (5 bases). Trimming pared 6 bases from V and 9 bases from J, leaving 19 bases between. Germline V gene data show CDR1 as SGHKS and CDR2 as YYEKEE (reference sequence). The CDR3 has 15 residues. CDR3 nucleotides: TGTGCCAGCACCGCCGGGGGGACCCCAGTTTCACCCCTCCACTTT. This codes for CASTAGGTPVSPLHF. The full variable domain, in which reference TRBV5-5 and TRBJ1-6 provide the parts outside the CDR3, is DAGVTQSPTHLIKTRGQQVTLRCSPISGHKSVSWYQQVLGQGPQFIFQYYEKEERGRGNFPDRFSARQFPNYSSELNVNALLLGDSALYLCASTAGGTPVSPLHFGNGTRLTVT.

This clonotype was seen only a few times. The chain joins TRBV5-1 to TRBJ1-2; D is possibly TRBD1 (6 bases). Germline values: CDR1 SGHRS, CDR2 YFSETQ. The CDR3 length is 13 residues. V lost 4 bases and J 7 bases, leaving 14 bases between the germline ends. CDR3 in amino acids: CASSPTGSGGYTF. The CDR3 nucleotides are TGCGCCAGCAGCCCAACAGGGTCCGGTGGCTACACCTTC.

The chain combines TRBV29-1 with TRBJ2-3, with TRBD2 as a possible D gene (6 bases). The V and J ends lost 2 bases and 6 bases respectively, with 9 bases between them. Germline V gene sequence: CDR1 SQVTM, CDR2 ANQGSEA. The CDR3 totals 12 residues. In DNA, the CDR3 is TGCAGCGTTGAAAAGGAGGGGGATACGCAGTATTTT. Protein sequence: CSVEKEGDTQYF.

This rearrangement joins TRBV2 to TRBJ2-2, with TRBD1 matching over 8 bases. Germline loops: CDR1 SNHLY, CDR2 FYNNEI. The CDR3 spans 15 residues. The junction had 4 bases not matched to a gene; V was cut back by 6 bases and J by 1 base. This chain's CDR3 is CASRGDRRNTGELFF. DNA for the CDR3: TGTGCCAGCAGGGGGGACAGGAGGAACACCGGGGAGCTGTTTTTT.